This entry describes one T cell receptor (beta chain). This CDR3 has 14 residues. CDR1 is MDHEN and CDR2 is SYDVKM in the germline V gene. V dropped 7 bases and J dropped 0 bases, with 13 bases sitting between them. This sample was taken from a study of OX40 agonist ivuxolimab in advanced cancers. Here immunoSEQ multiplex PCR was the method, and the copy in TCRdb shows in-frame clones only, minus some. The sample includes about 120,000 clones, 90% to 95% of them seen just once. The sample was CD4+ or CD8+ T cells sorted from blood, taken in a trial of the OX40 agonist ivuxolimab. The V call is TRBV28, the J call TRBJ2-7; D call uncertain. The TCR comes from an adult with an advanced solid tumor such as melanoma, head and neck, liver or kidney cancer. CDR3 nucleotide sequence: TGTGCCAGCACTTTGTCCCCACTCTCCTACGAGCAGTACTTC. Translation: CASTLSPLSYEQYF.